This T cell receptor (beta chain) emerged from a study of shared clonotypes between healthy human individuals. Study background: CD4 naive and CD4 memory each took three plates per donor, while CD8 naive took two and CD8 memory one.

Only in-frame clones appear in the TCRdb table, and some are missing; sequencing was by immunoSEQ multiplex PCR. The repertoire holds about 600,000 clones, with around 97% as singletons. The count of this clone is one. Germline values: CDR1 SGHVS, CDR2 FNYEAQ. The V end was cut by 7 bases, the J end by 7 bases, with 10 bases between. The CDR3 sequence is 12 residues long. The sample comprised naive CD4+ T cells sorted from blood. Subset noted: CD45RA+ positively selected. The TCR originated in a young woman in good health. V usage is TRBV7-6 and J usage is TRBJ1-4; D is uncertain. The CDR3 sequence is CASKGRGEKLFF. CDR3 sequence (DNA): TGTGCCAGCAAAGGGCGCGGTGAAAAACTGTTTTTT.